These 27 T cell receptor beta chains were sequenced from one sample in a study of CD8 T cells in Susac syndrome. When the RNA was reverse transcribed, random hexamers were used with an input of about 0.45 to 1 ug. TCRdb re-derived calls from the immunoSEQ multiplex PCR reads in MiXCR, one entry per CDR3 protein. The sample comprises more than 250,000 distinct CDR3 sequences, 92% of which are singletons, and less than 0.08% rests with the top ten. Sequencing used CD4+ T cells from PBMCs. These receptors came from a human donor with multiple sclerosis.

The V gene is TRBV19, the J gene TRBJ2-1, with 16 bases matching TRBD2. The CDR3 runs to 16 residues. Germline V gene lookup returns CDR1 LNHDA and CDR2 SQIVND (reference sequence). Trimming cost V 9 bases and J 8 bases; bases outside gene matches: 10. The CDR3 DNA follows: TGTGCCAGCCTACCCGGGACTAGCGGGAGGGATCATGAGCAGTTCTTC. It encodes CASLPGTSGRDHEQFF.

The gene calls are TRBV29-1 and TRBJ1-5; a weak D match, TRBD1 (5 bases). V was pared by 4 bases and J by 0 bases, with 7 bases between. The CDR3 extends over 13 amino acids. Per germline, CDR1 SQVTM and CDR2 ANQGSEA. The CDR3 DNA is TGCAGCGTTGTAGGGGTTAGCAATCAGCCCCAGCATTTT. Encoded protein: CSVVGVSNQPQHF.

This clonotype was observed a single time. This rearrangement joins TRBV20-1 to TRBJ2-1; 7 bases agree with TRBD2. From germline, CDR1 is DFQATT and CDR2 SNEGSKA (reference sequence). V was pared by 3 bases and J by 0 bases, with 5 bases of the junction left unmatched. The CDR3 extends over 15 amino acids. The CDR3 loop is CSARTSGVSYNEQFF. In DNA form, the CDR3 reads TGCAGTGCTAGGACGAGCGGGGTCTCCTACAATGAGCAGTTCTTC.

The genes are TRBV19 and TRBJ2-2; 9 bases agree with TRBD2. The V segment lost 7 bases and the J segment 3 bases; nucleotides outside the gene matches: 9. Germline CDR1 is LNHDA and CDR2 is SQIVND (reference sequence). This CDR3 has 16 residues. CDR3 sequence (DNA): TGTGCCAGTACCGCAGCGGGAGGTTACGACACCGGGGAGCTGTTTTTT. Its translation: CASTAAGGYDTGELFF.

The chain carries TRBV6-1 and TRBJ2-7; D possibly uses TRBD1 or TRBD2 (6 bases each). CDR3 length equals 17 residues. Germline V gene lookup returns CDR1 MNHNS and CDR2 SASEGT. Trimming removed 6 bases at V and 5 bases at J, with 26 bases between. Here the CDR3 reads CASSRDGGAPNRNEQYF. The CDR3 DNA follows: TGTGCCAGCAGCCGGGACGGGGGCGCTCCGAATCGTAACGAGCAGTACTTC.

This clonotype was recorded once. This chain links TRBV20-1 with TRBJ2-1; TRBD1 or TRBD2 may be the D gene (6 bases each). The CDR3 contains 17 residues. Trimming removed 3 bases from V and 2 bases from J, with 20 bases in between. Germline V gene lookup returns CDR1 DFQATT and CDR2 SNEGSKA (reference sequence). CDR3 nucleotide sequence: TGCAGTGCTAGTGGGTTTAGGGGGGCGATCACCTACAATGAGCAGTTCTTC. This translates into CSASGFRGAITYNEQFF.

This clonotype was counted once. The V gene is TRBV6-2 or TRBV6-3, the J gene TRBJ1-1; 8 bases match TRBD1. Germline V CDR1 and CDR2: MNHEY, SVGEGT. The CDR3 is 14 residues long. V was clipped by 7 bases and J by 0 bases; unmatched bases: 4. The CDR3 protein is CASTVQGVNTEAFF. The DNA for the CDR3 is TGTGCCAGCACTGTACAGGGGGTGAACACTGAAGCTTTCTTT.

CDR3 bases: TGTGCCAGCAGCTTCCTCCCGGGACAGGGCTGGACTGAAGCTTTCTTT. It is translated as CASSFLPGQGWTEAFF. This chain connects TRBV7-9 to TRBJ1-1; TRBD1 matches 9 bases. Germline lookup yields CDR1 SEHNR and CDR2 FQNEAQ (reference sequence). J was trimmed by 5 bases and V by 3 bases; bases with no gene match: 10. There are 16 residues in the CDR3.

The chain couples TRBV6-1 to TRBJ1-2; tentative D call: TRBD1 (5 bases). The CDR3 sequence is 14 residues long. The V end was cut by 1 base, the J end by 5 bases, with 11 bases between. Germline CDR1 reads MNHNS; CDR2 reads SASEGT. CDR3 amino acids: CASSEDPGGYGYTF. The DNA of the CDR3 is TGTGCCAGCAGTGAAGACCCGGGGGGATATGGCTACACCTTC.

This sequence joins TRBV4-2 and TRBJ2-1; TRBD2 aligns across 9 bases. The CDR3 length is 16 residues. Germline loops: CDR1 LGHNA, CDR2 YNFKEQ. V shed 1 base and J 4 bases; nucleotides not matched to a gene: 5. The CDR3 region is CASSQGLAGRYNEQFF. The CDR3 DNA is TGTGCCAGCAGCCAAGGTCTAGCGGGAAGATACAATGAGCAGTTCTTC.

CDR3 residues: CASSPRLGVHEQYF. DNA for the CDR3: TGTGCCAGCAGCCCCCGACTAGGCGTTCACGAGCAGTACTTC. The chain is built from TRBV11-1 and TRBJ2-7, with D tentatively TRBD2 (6 bases). V lost 5 bases, J lost 5 bases, and 16 bases lay in between. Germline loops: CDR1 SGHAT, CDR2 FQDESV (reference sequence). The CDR3 consists of 14 residues.

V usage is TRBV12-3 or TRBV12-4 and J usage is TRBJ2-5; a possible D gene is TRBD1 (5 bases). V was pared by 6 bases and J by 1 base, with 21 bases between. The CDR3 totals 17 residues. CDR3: CASRLAVNRQGQETQYF. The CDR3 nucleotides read TGTGCCAGCAGACTGGCCGTAAACAGGCAGGGCCAAGAGACCCAGTACTTC.

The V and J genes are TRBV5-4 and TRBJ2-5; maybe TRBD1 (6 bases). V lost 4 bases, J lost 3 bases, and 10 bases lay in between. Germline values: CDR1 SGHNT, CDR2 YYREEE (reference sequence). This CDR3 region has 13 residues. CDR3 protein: CASSIRTEETQYF. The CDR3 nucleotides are TGTGCCAGCAGCATACGGACAGAAGAGACCCAGTACTTC.

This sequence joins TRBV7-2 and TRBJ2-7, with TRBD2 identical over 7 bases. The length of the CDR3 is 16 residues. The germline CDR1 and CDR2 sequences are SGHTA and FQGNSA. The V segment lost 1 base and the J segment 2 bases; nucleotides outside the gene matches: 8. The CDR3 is CASSLGSGGSTYEQYF. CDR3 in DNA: TGTGCCAGCAGCTTAGGATCGGGGGGATCTACCTACGAGCAGTACTTC.

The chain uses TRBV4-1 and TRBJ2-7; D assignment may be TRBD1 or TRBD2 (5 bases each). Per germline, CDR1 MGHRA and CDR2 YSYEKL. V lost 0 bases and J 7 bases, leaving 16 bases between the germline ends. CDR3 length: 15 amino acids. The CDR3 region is CASSQDDGGWREQYF. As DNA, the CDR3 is TGCGCCAGCAGCCAAGACGATGGGGGATGGCGGGAGCAGTACTTC.

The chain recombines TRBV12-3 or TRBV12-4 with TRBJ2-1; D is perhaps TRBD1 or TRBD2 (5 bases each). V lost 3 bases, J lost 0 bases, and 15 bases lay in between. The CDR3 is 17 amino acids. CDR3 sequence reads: CASSFQLGTSSYNEQFF. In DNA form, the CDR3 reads TGTGCCAGCAGTTTCCAGCTTGGGACCAGCTCCTACAATGAGCAGTTCTTC.

CDR3 residues: CASSPSGLTEHYEQYF. As DNA, the CDR3 is TGTGCCAGCTCACCCTCTGGCCTTACGGAACACTACGAGCAGTACTTC. The chain carries TRBV18 and TRBJ2-7; D is ambiguous. CDR1 is KGHSH, CDR2 LQKENI, per germline. V lost 3 bases to trimming and J lost 3 bases, with 18 bases between them. The CDR3 extends over 16 amino acids.

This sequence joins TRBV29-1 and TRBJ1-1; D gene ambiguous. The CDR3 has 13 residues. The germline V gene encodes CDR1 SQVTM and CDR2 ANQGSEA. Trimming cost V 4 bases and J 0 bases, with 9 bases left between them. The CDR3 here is CSVGRLMNTEAFF. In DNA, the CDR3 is TGCAGCGTTGGGAGGCTGATGAACACTGAAGCTTTCTTT. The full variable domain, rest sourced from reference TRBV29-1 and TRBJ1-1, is SAVISQKPSRDICQRGTSLTIQCQVDSQVTMMFWYRQQPGQSLTLIATANQGSEATYESGFVIDKFPISRPNLTFSTLTVSNMSPEDSSIYLCSVGRLMNTEAFFGQGTRLTVV.

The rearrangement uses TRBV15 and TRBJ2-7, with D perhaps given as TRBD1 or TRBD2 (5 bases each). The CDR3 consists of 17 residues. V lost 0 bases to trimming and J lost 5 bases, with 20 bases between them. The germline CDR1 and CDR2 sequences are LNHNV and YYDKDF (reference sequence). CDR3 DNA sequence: TGTGCCACCAGCAGAGATGGGGGTGCACGACAGCCCCACGAGCAGTACTTC. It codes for CATSRDGGARQPHEQYF.

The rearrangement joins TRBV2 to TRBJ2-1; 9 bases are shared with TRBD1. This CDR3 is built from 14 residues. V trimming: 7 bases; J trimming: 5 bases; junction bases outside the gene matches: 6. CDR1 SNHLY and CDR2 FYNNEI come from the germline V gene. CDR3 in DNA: TGTGCCAGCACTAGGACAGGGGATAACAATGAGCAGTTCTTC. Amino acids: CASTRTGDNNEQFF.

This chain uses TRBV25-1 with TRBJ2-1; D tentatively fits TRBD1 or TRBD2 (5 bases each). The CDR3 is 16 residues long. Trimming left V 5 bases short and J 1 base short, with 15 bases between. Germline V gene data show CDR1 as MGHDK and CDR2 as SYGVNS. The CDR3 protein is CASSIPGLPSYNEQFF. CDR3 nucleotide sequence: TGTGCCAGCAGTATCCCGGGGCTTCCTTCCTACAATGAGCAGTTCTTC.

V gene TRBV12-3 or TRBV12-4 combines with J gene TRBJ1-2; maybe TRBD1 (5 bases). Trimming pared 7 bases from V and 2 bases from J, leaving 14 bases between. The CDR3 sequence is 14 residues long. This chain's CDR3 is CASTSDSWNYGYTF. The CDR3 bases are TGTGCCAGCACCTCCGACAGTTGGAACTATGGCTACACCTTC.

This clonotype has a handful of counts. CDR3 region: CASRWGLAYEQYF. CDR3 sequence (DNA): TGTGCCAGCAGATGGGGCCTGGCCTACGAGCAGTACTTC. The chain carries TRBV6-1 and TRBJ2-7; D might be TRBD1 (5 bases). V lost 6 bases and J lost 2, with 11 bases in between. CDR1 and CDR2 from the germline V gene are MNHNS and SASEGT. This CDR3 has 13 amino acids.

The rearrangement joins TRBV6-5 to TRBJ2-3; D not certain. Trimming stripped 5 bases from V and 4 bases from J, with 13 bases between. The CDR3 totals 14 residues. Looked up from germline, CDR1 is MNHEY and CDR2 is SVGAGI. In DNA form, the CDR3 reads TGTGCCAGCAGTCCTGTCCGTGGAGCAGATACGCAGTATTTT. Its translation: CASSPVRGADTQYF.

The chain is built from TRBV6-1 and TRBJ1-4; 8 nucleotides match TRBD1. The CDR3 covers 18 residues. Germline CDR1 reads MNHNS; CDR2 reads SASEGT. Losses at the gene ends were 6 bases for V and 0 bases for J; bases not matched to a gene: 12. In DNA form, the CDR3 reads TGTGCCAGCAGAGACAGGGGCAAACTGGGCACAACTAATGAAAAACTGTTTTTT. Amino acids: CASRDRGKLGTTNEKLFF.

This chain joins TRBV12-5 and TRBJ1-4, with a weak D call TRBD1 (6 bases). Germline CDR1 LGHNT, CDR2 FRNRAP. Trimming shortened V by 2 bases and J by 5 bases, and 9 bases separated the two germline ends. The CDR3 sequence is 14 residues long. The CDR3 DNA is TGTGCTAGTGGTTTGTCGGGGGCGAATGAAAAACTGTTTTTT. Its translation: CASGLSGANEKLFF. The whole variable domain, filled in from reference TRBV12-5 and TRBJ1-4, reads DARVTQTPRHKVTEMGQEVTMRCQPILGHNTVFWYRQTMMQGLELLAYFRNRAPLDDSGMPKDRFSAEMPDATLATLKIQPSEPRDSAVYFCASGLSGANEKLFFGSGTQLSVL.

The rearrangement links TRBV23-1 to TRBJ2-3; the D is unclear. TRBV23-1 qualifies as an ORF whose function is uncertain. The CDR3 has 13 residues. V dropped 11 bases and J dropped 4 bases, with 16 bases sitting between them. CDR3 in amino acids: CAQLANLADTQYF. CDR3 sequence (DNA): TGCGCCCAGTTGGCGAACCTCGCAGATACGCAGTATTTT.